This T cell receptor (beta chain) was obtained from a study of T cells in localized non-small cell lung cancer. This clone was seen only a few times. Sequencing was performed with immunoSEQ multiplex PCR; in TCRdb, only in-frame clones are kept and a portion is missing. Here the sample spans roughly 48,000 clones, 77% being singletons. The source material was peripheral blood, sampled before any cancer treatment. The clonotype originates from a man aged 40-75 years with stage I squamous cell lung carcinoma.

CDR3 loop: CASLGDLYGYTF. CDR3 nucleotide sequence: TGTGCCAGCCTTGGGGACCTTTATGGCTACACCTTC. This sequence joins TRBV28 and TRBJ1-2; maybe TRBD1 (5 bases). Germline V gene lookup returns CDR1 MDHEN and CDR2 SYDVKM. The CDR3 contains 12 residues. Trimming removed 8 bases from V and 5 bases from J, with 12 bases in between.